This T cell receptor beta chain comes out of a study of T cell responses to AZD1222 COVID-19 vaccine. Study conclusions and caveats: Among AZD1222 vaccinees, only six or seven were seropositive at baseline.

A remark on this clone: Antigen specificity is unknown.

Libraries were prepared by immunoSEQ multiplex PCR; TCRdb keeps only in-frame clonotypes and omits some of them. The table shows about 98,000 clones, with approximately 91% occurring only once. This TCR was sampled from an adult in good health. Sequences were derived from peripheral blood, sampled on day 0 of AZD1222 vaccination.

The DNA of the CDR3 is TGTGCCAGCAGTTCTAAAACCCCTCCATTTTGGCCCCAGCATTTT. This sequence encodes CASSSKTPPFWPQHF. The chain joins TRBV27 to TRBJ1-5, with D unclear. Per the germline V gene, CDR1 is MNHEY and CDR2 is SMNVEV (reference sequence). The CDR3 runs to 15 residues. V gave up 4 bases and J gave up 9 bases, with 19 bases separating them.